These 16 T cell receptor beta chains were sequenced from one sample in a study of T cell responses to AZD1222 COVID-19 vaccine (dated by TCRdb to the early 2020s). The time point label for this specimen denotes: baseline before first vaccination. Receptors were amplified or captured by the immunoSEQ multiplex PCR assay. TCRdb re-hosts the immuneACCESS table, in-frame sequences only. Its copies lack some clones; in the studies checked, an unresolved V gene accounts for under half of them, and the cause for the rest is not known. Here the sample has about 94,000 clones; approximately 90% occur a single time. The ten largest account for about an eighth of the sample. The material sequenced was peripheral blood, taken on day 0 of AZD1222 vaccination. These receptors originate from an adult in good health.

The chain couples TRBV9 to TRBJ1-1; possibly TRBD1 for D (6 bases). V was pared by 0 bases and J by 2 bases, with 23 bases between. CDR3 length: 19 amino acids. CDR1 and CDR2 (germline): SGDLS, YYNGEE. This CDR3 is CASSVAPLNRVIRNTEAFF. Here the CDR3 DNA reads TGTGCCAGCAGCGTAGCCCCTCTTAACAGGGTGATAAGAAACACTGAAGCTTTCTTT.

The rearrangement links TRBV5-1 to TRBJ1-4, with 9 bases that match TRBD1. The CDR3 totals 17 residues. Germline V lookup: CDR1 SGHRS, CDR2 YFSETQ. J gave up 2 bases and V 4 bases, and 9 bases lay outside the gene matches. In DNA, the CDR3 is TGCGCCAGCAGCCTGATAACAGGGACAGGGACTAATGAAAAACTGTTTTTT. Its protein is CASSLITGTGTNEKLFF.

The J gene is TRBJ1-1, the V gene TRBV19; D gene uncertain. Germline V gene data show CDR1 as LNHDA and CDR2 as SQIVND (reference sequence). The V and J ends lost 7 bases and 5 bases respectively, with 14 bases between them. The CDR3 is 13 amino acids. The CDR3 here is CASKNPRGTEAFF. DNA of the CDR3: TGTGCCAGTAAGAACCCAAGAGGGACTGAAGCTTTCTTT.

The V gene is TRBV18, the J gene TRBJ1-1; no reliable D call. CDR3 length: 14 residues. CDR1 is KGHSH and CDR2 is LQKENI in the germline V gene. V gave up 6 bases and J gave up 1 base, with 12 bases separating them. As DNA, the CDR3 is TGTGCCAGCTCGCCCAATGACGGGAACACTGAAGCTTTCTTT. Translation gives CASSPNDGNTEAFF.

This chain uses TRBV9 with TRBJ1-6, with TRBD1 matching 7 bases. Germline V gene lookup returns CDR1 SGDLS and CDR2 YYNGEE. The junction had 7 bases not matched to a gene; V was cut back by 4 bases and J by 6 bases. The CDR3 has 15 amino acids. The CDR3 nucleotides are TGTGCCAGCAGCCCTTCGGCAGGGGGTAATTCACCCCTCCACTTT. Translating it yields CASSPSAGGNSPLHF.

The V gene is TRBV5-4, the J gene TRBJ1-3; possible D gene TRBD1, 6 bases. Germline-derived CDR1 and CDR2 are SGHNT and YYREEE (reference sequence). V shed 4 bases and J shed 9 bases, with 14 bases lying between them. CDR3 size: 13 residues. The chain's CDR3 is CASSRDTRSTIYF. The CDR3 DNA follows: TGTGCCAGCAGCCGGGACACCCGTAGCACCATATATTTT.

The V call is TRBV5-6, the J call TRBJ1-1, with TRBD1 as a possible D gene (6 bases). CDR1 and CDR2 (germline): SGHDT, YYEEEE. The length of the CDR3 is 15 residues. Trimming took 2 bases from V and 4 from J, leaving 15 bases between them. This chain's CDR3 is CASSFRATGSTEAFF. The CDR3 coding sequence is TGTGCCAGCAGCTTCCGCGCTACAGGGAGCACTGAAGCTTTCTTT.

The J gene is TRBJ2-7, the V gene TRBV19; 8 bases map to TRBD1. J lost 2 bases, V lost 5 bases, and 5 bases had no gene match. The CDR3 contains 14 residues. From germline, CDR1 is LNHDA and CDR2 SQIVND (reference sequence). CDR3 residues: CASSAGTGAYEQYF. For the CDR3, the DNA is TGTGCCAGTAGTGCCGGGACAGGCGCCTACGAGCAGTACTTC.

This clone was detected only a few times. CDR3 loop: CASSLSVTGELFF. DNA for the CDR3: TGTGCCAGCAGCTTAAGTGTCACCGGGGAGCTGTTTTTT. This rearrangement joins TRBV7-3 to TRBJ2-2; D is unresolved. The V end was cut by 1 base, the J end by 4 bases, with 4 bases between. Germline loops: CDR1 SGHTA, CDR2 FQGTGA. CDR3 length: 13 amino acids.

The V call is TRBV7-2, the J call TRBJ2-3, with a possible D match to TRBD1 (7 bases). This CDR3 is 15 amino acids long. Germline assignment: CDR1 SGHTA and CDR2 FQGNSA. V was clipped by 5 bases and J by 7 bases, with 19 bases between them. The CDR3 DNA sequence: TGTGCCAGCAGCCCCCAGGGGGGAATGGCGAATACGCAGTATTTT. Translating gives CASSPQGGMANTQYF.

The rearrangement links TRBV7-8 to TRBJ2-3; D may be TRBD2 (7 bases). Germline V gene lookup returns CDR1 SGHVS and CDR2 FQNEAQ. The CDR3 has 15 amino acids. The V gene lost 6 bases and the J gene lost 7 bases, with 20 bases spanning the gap. This CDR3 reads CASSSAGAIRNTQYF. The CDR3 nucleotides read TGTGCCAGCAGTTCCGCGGGGGCCATCAGAAATACGCAGTATTTT. Drawing the rest from reference TRBV7-8 and TRBJ2-3, the complete variable domain is GAGVSQSPRYKVAKRGQDVALRCDPISGHVSLFWYQQALGQGPEFLTYFQNEAQLDKSGLPSDRFFAERPEGSVSTLKIQRTQQEDSAVYLCASSSAGAIRNTQYFGPGTRLTVL.

This chain joins TRBV9 and TRBJ1-2; D is unclear. Germline lookup yields CDR1 SGDLS and CDR2 YYNGEE. This CDR3 region has 13 residues. V lost 0 bases and J 7 bases, leaving 10 bases between the germline ends. The CDR3 region is CASSVGGFGGYTF. CDR3 coding DNA: TGTGCCAGCAGCGTAGGAGGGTTCGGTGGCTACACCTTC.

V gene TRBV13 combines with J gene TRBJ2-7, with D perhaps TRBD1 (6 bases). The V end lost 5 bases, the J end lost 2 bases, and 16 bases lay between the germline ends. The CDR3 has 15 residues. Germline CDR1 and CDR2: PRHDT and FYEKMQ (reference sequence). CDR3 sequence reads: CASSITGNSAYEQYF. DNA for the CDR3: TGTGCCAGCAGCATAACAGGGAATTCAGCCTACGAGCAGTACTTC.

The gene calls are TRBV5-1 and TRBJ1-1, with unresolved D. CDR1 and CDR2 from the germline V gene are SGHRS and YFSETQ. V lost 0 bases to trimming and J lost 0 bases, with 6 bases between them. The CDR3 extends over 14 amino acids. The CDR3 DNA reads TGCGCCAGCAGCTTGGACACCATGAACACTGAAGCTTTCTTT. Translated, it gives CASSLDTMNTEAFF. The full variable domain, rest sourced from reference TRBV5-1 and TRBJ1-1, is KAGVTQTPRYLIKTRGQQVTLSCSPISGHRSVSWYQQTPGQGLQFLFEYFSETQRNKGNFPGRFSGRQFSNSRSEMNVSTLELGDSALYLCASSLDTMNTEAFFGQGTRLTVV.

This chain connects TRBV14 to TRBJ1-1; D uncertain. Germline-derived CDR1 and CDR2 are SGHDN and FVKESK. Trimming took off 1 base at V and 8 bases at J, with 8 bases between the two ends. This CDR3 is 12 amino acids long. The CDR3 nucleotides read TGTGCCAGCAGCCAAGTGTTACAGGAAGCTTTCTTT. It specifies CASSQVLQEAFF.

This clone turned up a few times. CDR3 sequence: CASSPRGQGHEKLFF. The CDR3 region has the DNA TGTGCCAGCTCACCACGGGGACAGGGTCACGAAAAACTGTTTTTT. The V gene is TRBV18, the J gene TRBJ1-4; TRBD1 matches 9 bases. V gave up 1 base and J gave up 8 bases; unmatched junction bases: 5. This CDR3 is built from 15 residues. Looked up from germline, CDR1 is KGHSH and CDR2 is LQKENI.